This T cell receptor (beta chain) was captured in a study of cytomegalovirus exposure and HLA in healthy donors. Findings of the study overall: Common viral pathogens seemed, in a later analysis, to connect with several of the most significant clusters. The authors confirmed in vitro that a few CMV-associated chains were specific for CMV antigens.

A remark on this clone: Its antigen is undetermined.

The CDR3 has 15 amino acids. V was clipped by 5 bases and J by 5 bases; unmatched bases: 7. Germline assignment: CDR1 SGHDN and CDR2 FVKESK. PCR was performed using 60 Vbeta and 13 Jbeta primers. The assay was immunoSEQ multiplex PCR, and TCRdb's table has in-frame clones only and misses some. The table shows some 200,000 clones, with over 60% occurring only once. Sequencing input: PBMCs. This rearrangement joins TRBV14 to TRBJ2-3; 10 bases map to TRBD2. The clonotype comes from a man aged 18-30 years in good health and CMV-seronegative. CDR3 DNA sequence: TGTGCCAGCAGCTCACTCCTAGCGGGAGTAGATACGCAGTATTTT. This gives the protein CASSSLLAGVDTQYF. The whole variable domain, remainder taken from reference TRBV14 and TRBJ2-3, is EAGVTQFPSHSVIEKGQTVTLRCDPISGHDNLYWYRRVMGKEIKFLLHFVKESKQDESGMPNNRFLAERTGGTYSTLKVQPAELEDSGVYFCASSSLLAGVDTQYFGPGTRLTVL.